The 18 T cell receptor beta chains in this list originate from one sample, sequenced in a study of CD8+ T cells in alopecia areata. Treatment specified: oral pan-JAK inhibitor, 5-10 mg twice daily. The authors extracted RNA and reverse transcribed it into cDNA as the sequencing template. TCRdb's table, derived via immunoSEQ multiplex PCR, lists solely in-frame clones and lacks some. The sample holds some 120,000 clones, less than 75% seen once. The input for sequencing was CD8+ T cells sorted from blood, taken at week 24, from a patient treated with tofacitinib. Source of these receptors: a human donor with alopecia areata.

This chain connects TRBV4-3 to TRBJ2-1; possibly TRBD1 for D (6 bases). The CDR3 is 14 residues long. V was cut by 3 bases and J by 4 bases, with 10 bases left in between. The germline V gene encodes CDR1 LGHNA and CDR2 YSLEER. This chain's CDR3 is CASSHAQGYNEQFF. The DNA for the CDR3 is TGCGCCAGCAGCCATGCCCAGGGGTACAATGAGCAGTTCTTC.

The chain links TRBV19 to TRBJ2-1; D might be TRBD2 (5 bases). The CDR3 consists of 13 residues. The V gene lost 0 bases and the J gene lost 15 bases, with 15 bases spanning the gap. Looked up from germline, CDR1 is LNHDA and CDR2 is SQIVND (reference sequence). CDR3 coding DNA: TGTGCCAGTAGTATAGATGGGGAGACGGATGCGTTCTTC. Protein product: CASSIDGETDAFF.

The chain carries TRBV30 and TRBJ1-2; D ambiguous. The V end was cut by 0 bases, the J end by 2 bases, with 10 bases between. The CDR3 sequence is 14 residues long. Germline assignment: CDR1 GTSNPN and CDR2 SVGIG (reference sequence). The CDR3 loop is CAWSVVRRNYGYTF. The CDR3 DNA sequence: TGTGCCTGGAGTGTAGTCCGACGGAACTATGGCTACACCTTC.

The chain links TRBV14 to TRBJ1-2, with 8 bases aligning to TRBD1. The V and J ends lost 1 base and 6 bases, in that order; junction bases with no gene match: 4. Germline assignment: CDR1 SGHDN and CDR2 FVKESK. The CDR3 is made up of 14 amino acids. This chain's CDR3 is CASSQGQGLHGYTF. CDR3 DNA: TGTGCCAGCAGCCAAGGACAGGGGCTTCATGGCTACACCTTC.

This clone was detected only a few times. This chain links TRBV27 with TRBJ2-7; D perhaps matches TRBD2 (6 bases). Germline CDR1 and CDR2: MNHEY and SMNVEV (reference sequence). V lost 6 bases and J lost 2, with 14 bases in between. The CDR3 totals 14 residues. The CDR3 protein is CASRPGGITYEQYF. As DNA, the CDR3 is TGTGCCAGCAGGCCCGGCGGGATAACCTACGAGCAGTACTTC.

The chain combines TRBV27 with TRBJ2-1; tentatively, D is TRBD2 (7 bases). V gave up 7 bases and J gave up 8 bases, with 15 bases separating them. This CDR3 is 13 amino acids long. Germline V lookup: CDR1 MNHEY, CDR2 SMNVEV (reference sequence). CDR3 protein: CASIGGGGDEQFF. CDR3 bases: TGTGCCAGCATCGGGGGCGGGGGAGATGAGCAGTTCTTC.

V usage is TRBV27 and J usage is TRBJ2-2; a weak D match, TRBD1 (6 bases). CDR1 MNHEY and CDR2 SMNVEV come from the germline V gene (reference sequence). V was cut by 6 bases and J by 4 bases, with 9 bases left in between. This CDR3 region has 13 residues. CDR3 nucleotide sequence: TGTGCCAGCAGCTTACAGGGCACCGGGGAGCTGTTTTTT. It yields the protein CASSLQGTGELFF.

Only a few counts were recorded for this clone. The rearrangement joins TRBV29-1 to TRBJ1-1; D possibly corresponds to TRBD1 (5 bases). Germline V lookup: CDR1 SQVTM, CDR2 ANQGSEA. The CDR3 sequence is 9 residues long. Trimming took off 6 bases at V and 6 bases at J, with 5 bases between the two ends. CDR3 loop: CSVGPEAFF. The CDR3 nucleotides read TGCAGCGTGGGACCTGAAGCTTTCTTT. Combining the CDR3 with reference TRBV29-1 and TRBJ1-1 gives the whole variable domain SAVISQKPSRDICQRGTSLTIQCQVDSQVTMMFWYRQQPGQSLTLIATANQGSEATYESGFVIDKFPISRPNLTFSTLTVSNMSPEDSSIYLCSVGPEAFFGQGTRLTVV.

The V and J genes are TRBV6-6 and TRBJ2-5; 7 bases fit TRBD2. The germline gives CDR1 MNHNY, CDR2 SVGAGI (reference sequence). The CDR3 is 13 residues long. After removal of 10 bases from V and 3 bases from J, the junction contained 8 bases not matched to a gene. The CDR3 spells CATLLGGEETQYF. The CDR3 nucleotides are TGTGCCACCTTATTGGGGGGGGAAGAGACCCAGTACTTC.

This clone was seen more than once but under ten times. V and J are TRBV27 and TRBJ2-3, with a tentative D call TRBD2 (5 bases). In germline, CDR1 is MNHEY, CDR2 SMNVEV (reference sequence). Trimming took 5 bases from V and 5 from J, leaving 5 bases between them. The CDR3 is 11 amino acids. DNA for the CDR3: TGTGCCAGCAGTGAGGGAGATACGCAGTATTTT. Protein sequence: CASSEGDTQYF.

This clone came up a few times. The chain links TRBV9 to TRBJ2-1; 8 bases are a match to TRBD1. The CDR3 spans 17 residues. CDR1 and CDR2 (germline): SGDLS, YYNGEE. After removal of 6 bases from V and 3 bases from J, the junction contained 14 bases not matched to a gene. The CDR3 spells CASNPTGGRDFYNEQFF. CDR3 nucleotide sequence: TGTGCCAGCAACCCTACAGGGGGACGAGACTTCTACAATGAGCAGTTCTTC.

About this clone: A single base separates this from a much larger clone, so it may be a read error. This chain links TRBV6-4 with TRBJ2-3; 9 bases map to TRBD1. The CDR3 covers 15 residues. Germline-derived CDR1 and CDR2 are MRHNA and SNTAGT. The trim removed 6 bases at V and 2 bases at J, leaving 6 bases unmatched. The CDR3 here is CASRSGTGHTDTQYF. Written as DNA, the CDR3 is TGTGCCAGCAGATCCGGGACAGGGCACACAGATACGCAGTATTTT.

This clone showed up just a few times. The chain couples TRBV11-2 to TRBJ2-1, with D perhaps matching TRBD1 or TRBD2 (5 bases each). Trimming removed 5 bases from V and 16 bases from J, with 15 bases in between. There are 11 residues in the CDR3. CDR1 and CDR2 from the germline V gene are SGHAT and FQNNGV. The chain's CDR3 is CASSPMGPGFF. CDR3 DNA sequence: TGTGCCAGCAGCCCGATGGGGCCGGGATTCTTC.

The V call is TRBV6-5, the J call TRBJ2-7, with D possibly TRBD2 on 7 matching bases. V gave up 6 bases and J gave up 5 bases, with 17 bases separating them. This CDR3 is built from 14 residues. Germline V gene data show CDR1 as MNHEY and CDR2 as SVGAGI. The CDR3 DNA reads TGTGCCAGCAGACCTGGGGGGGCTCGGGACGAGCAGTACTTC. Protein: CASRPGGARDEQYF.

V gene TRBV27 combines with J gene TRBJ2-3; D gene uncertain. Trimming pared 2 bases from V and 2 bases from J, leaving 8 bases between. The CDR3 loop spans 14 amino acids. Germline V gene sequence: CDR1 MNHEY, CDR2 SMNVEV (reference sequence). CDR3 sequence (DNA): TGTGCCAGCAGTTTAGTTAGTTACACAGATACGCAGTATTTT. Translating gives CASSLVSYTDTQYF.

This chain connects TRBV14 to TRBJ2-1; 10 positions agree with TRBD2. Losses at the gene ends were 3 bases for V and 4 bases for J; bases not matched to a gene: 3. This CDR3 has 15 amino acids. CDR1 SGHDN and CDR2 FVKESK come from the germline V gene. The CDR3 is CASSQSAGGYNEQFF. The CDR3 nucleotides read TGTGCCAGCAGCCAGTCAGCGGGGGGGTACAATGAGCAGTTCTTC.

This chain links TRBV13 with TRBJ2-1; D is perhaps TRBD1 or TRBD2 (5 bases each). V lost 7 bases and J 0 bases, leaving 16 bases between the germline ends. The germline V gene has CDR1 PRHDT and CDR2 FYEKMQ (reference sequence). This CDR3 is 16 amino acids long. In DNA form, the CDR3 reads TGTGCCAGCACCCGGGACGGCCCAAGCTCCTACAATGAGCAGTTCTTC. Its protein product is CASTRDGPSSYNEQFF.

This sequence joins TRBV20-1 and TRBJ1-2; no clear D gene. The CDR3 has 9 residues. Per the germline V gene, CDR1 is DFQATT and CDR2 is SNEGSKA (reference sequence). The ends were cut back, 7 bases at V and 7 bases at J, with 7 bases in the middle. CDR3 loop: CSVPGGYTF. In nucleotides, the CDR3 is TGCAGTGTGCCAGGTGGCTACACCTTC.